This T cell receptor (beta chain) appears in the sequencing data of a study of cytomegalovirus exposure and HLA in healthy donors. Overall study findings and caveats: There were a few CMV-associated chains whose specificity for CMV antigens was confirmed in vitro. HLA-A and HLA-B allele assignments for most subjects were reportedly predicted accurately using TCR beta sequences. The study flagged some 170 TCR beta chains as cytomegalovirus-associated.

The germline V and J ends were trimmed by 8 bases and 1 base, with 10 bases remaining between them. The CDR3 has 13 residues. From germline, CDR1 is SNHLY and CDR2 FYNNEI. Primers for the PCR totalled 60 Vbeta and 13 Jbeta. Only in-frame clones appear in the TCRdb table, and some are missing; sequencing was by immunoSEQ multiplex PCR. The table lists some 65,000 clones, approximately 80% of them singletons, with 3% in the top ten. Turning to this clone: Antigen: not known.

The sequenced sample consisted of PBMCs. J is TRBJ2-3 and V is TRBV2; D uncertain. The TCR sequence derives from a girl under 18 in good health and CMV-seropositive. The DNA for the CDR3 is TGTGCCAGCCGTAGTCCGGGCACAGATACGCAGTATTTT. Its translation is CASRSPGTDTQYF.